These 21 T cell receptor beta chains came from one sample sequenced in a study of blood T cells in healthy people across ages. A J-beta primer mix and a sample-barcoded 5' primer were used in a second PCR of about 7 to 12 cycles. One entry per CDR3 protein, called by TCRdb with MiXCR from the 5' RACE reads. The profile shows hundreds of thousands of distinct CDR3 sequences, around three fifths of them singletons. Material for sequencing was blood. The receptors were sampled from a man aged 55 to 69 in good health.

The genes are TRBV6-2 or TRBV6-3 and TRBJ2-1, with 8 bases fitting TRBD2. There are 13 residues in the CDR3. The germline CDR1 and CDR2 sequences are MNHEY and SVGEGT. Losses at the gene ends were 11 bases for V and 5 bases for J; bases not matched to a gene: 8. The CDR3 region is CAGRVSGDNEQFF. The CDR3 bases are TGTGCCGGACGGGTTAGCGGGGACAATGAGCAGTTCTTC.

On this clonotype: A junction end diverges from the germline sequence, so it may reflect a read error. The V gene is TRBV28, the J gene TRBJ2-5; tentative D call: TRBD2 (7 bases). The end of the DNA aligns better with TRBJ2-7, so the J call may be wrong. The CDR3 is 14 amino acids. Germline V gives CDR1 MDHEN, CDR2 SYDVKM. This CDR3 is CVSRGGGRSYEQYF. CDR3 nucleotides: TGTGTCAGCAGGGGAGGGGGGAGATCCTACGAGCAGTACTTC.

The chain is built from TRBV7-9 and TRBJ2-5, with 10 bases identical to TRBD2. Losses at the gene ends were 0 bases for V and 5 bases for J; bases not matched to a gene: 3. CDR3 size: 15 residues. Germline V gene sequence: CDR1 SEHNR, CDR2 FQNEAQ (reference sequence). CDR3: CASSLAAGGPETQYF. The DNA of the CDR3 is TGTGCCAGCAGCTTAGCAGCGGGGGGGCCTGAGACCCAGTACTTC.

The chain employs TRBV7-6 and TRBJ1-6; 8 bases are a match to TRBD1. This CDR3 is built from 15 residues. V lost 4 bases and J lost 7; bases outside the gene matches: 6. Germline assignment: CDR1 SGHVS and CDR2 FNYEAQ. The DNA of the CDR3 is TGTGCCAGCAGCTCCGGACAGGGCGGGAATTCACCCCTCCACTTT. It encodes CASSSGQGGNSPLHF.

The gene calls are TRBV5-1 and TRBJ1-1, with TRBD1 matching 9 bases. Trimming cost V 4 bases and J 5 bases; bases outside gene matches: 6. The CDR3 length is 14 residues. In germline, CDR1 is SGHRS, CDR2 YFSETQ. CDR3 protein: CASSPGQGRTEAFF. The CDR3 DNA reads TGCGCCAGCAGCCCAGGACAGGGGAGGACTGAAGCTTTCTTT. The entire variable domain, with the rest obtained from reference TRBV5-1 and TRBJ1-1, is as follows: KAGVTQTPRYLIKTRGQQVTLSCSPISGHRSVSWYQQTPGQGLQFLFEYFSETQRNKGNFPGRFSGRQFSNSRSEMNVSTLELGDSALYLCASSPGQGRTEAFFGQGTRLTVV.

The table lists this clonotype with a few counts. The V and J genes are TRBV10-1 and TRBJ2-1; D is unclear. Germline CDR1 and CDR2: WNHNN and SYGVQD (reference sequence). The CDR3 covers 15 residues. The ends were cut back, 4 bases at V and 3 bases at J, with 13 bases in the middle. The DNA for the CDR3 is TGCGCCAGCAGTGGTGGGCCGTCCGGCTACAATGAGCAGTTCTTC. It specifies CASSGGPSGYNEQFF.

The rearrangement links TRBV6-5 to TRBJ2-7; TRBD2 aligns across 8 bases. This CDR3 region has 16 residues. With V trimmed by 7 bases and J by 7 bases, 18 bases remained unmatched. Looked up from germline, CDR1 is MNHEY and CDR2 is SVGAGI. The CDR3 region has the DNA TGTGCCAGCACCTCGCTCGGGGGGGCGAGGGGCAATGAGCAGTACTTC. It is translated as CASTSLGGARGNEQYF.

There are a few counts of this clonotype. This chain links TRBV6-4 with TRBJ2-1, with TRBD1 matching 7 bases. The length of the CDR3 is 13 residues. V gave up 5 bases and J gave up 7 bases; unmatched junction bases: 5. The germline V gene has CDR1 MRHNA and CDR2 SNTAGT. DNA of the CDR3: TGTGCCAGCAGTCCGACAGGGTTGAATGAGCAGTTCTTC. Residues: CASSPTGLNEQFF.

The chain has TRBV6-5 and TRBJ1-2; D gene uncertain. CDR1 and CDR2 from the germline V gene are MNHEY and SVGAGI. The CDR3 contains 13 residues. V was shortened by 2 bases and J by 2 bases, with 6 bases between the two germline ends. CDR3 DNA: TGTGCCAGCAGTTACAAGTTAAACTATGGCTACACCTTC. This translates into CASSYKLNYGYTF.

This clonotype was observed a few times. The V call is TRBV10-3, the J call TRBJ1-6, with 8 bases aligning to TRBD1. The V and J ends lost 5 bases and 7 bases, in that order; junction bases with no gene match: 10. The CDR3 runs to 16 residues. Germline V gene sequence: CDR1 ENHRY, CDR2 SYGVKD. CDR3 sequence: CAISLGQGGSNSPLHF. The CDR3 DNA follows: TGTGCCATCAGTCTTGGACAGGGTGGGTCAAATTCACCCCTCCACTTT.

The gene calls are TRBV25-1 and TRBJ1-2; maybe TRBD1 (5 bases). V lost 8 bases, J lost 2 bases, and 12 bases lay in between. The CDR3 has 13 amino acids. Germline values: CDR1 MGHDK, CDR2 SYGVNS. The CDR3 spells CASLGTPNYGYTF. CDR3 nucleotide sequence: TGTGCCAGCCTCGGGACGCCCAACTATGGCTACACCTTC.

This clonotype was detected a few times. The chain uses TRBV9 and TRBJ2-3; 7 bases line up with TRBD2. The junction had 6 bases not matched to a gene; V was cut back by 0 bases and J by 11 bases. This CDR3 is built from 13 residues. Germline CDR1 and CDR2: SGDLS and YYNGEE. CDR3 coding DNA: TGTGCCAGCAGCGTAGAGGAGGCGGGGGAGCAGTATTTT. Translation gives CASSVEEAGEQYF.

This chain joins TRBV4-1 and TRBJ2-5; 10 bases match TRBD2. From germline, CDR1 is MGHRA and CDR2 YSYEKL. Trimming at V came to 5 bases and at J to 5 bases, leaving 8 bases not matched to a gene. The CDR3 consists of 15 residues. CDR3 sequence (DNA): TGCGCCAGCAGCGGACAGCGGGGGGGCGGGGAGACCCAGTACTTC. Its translation is CASSGQRGGGETQYF.

V and J are TRBV29-1 and TRBJ1-2; D not resolved. Germline CDR1 is SQVTM and CDR2 is ANQGSEA. V was trimmed by 5 bases and J by 8 bases, leaving 9 bases between them. The CDR3 contains 10 residues. CDR3 in amino acids: CSVRTPGYTF. The CDR3 DNA sequence: TGCAGCGTTCGGACCCCCGGCTACACCTTC.

The rearrangement uses TRBV7-9 and TRBJ1-4; possibly TRBD1 for D (5 bases). Trimming took 4 bases from V and 8 from J, leaving 14 bases between them. Germline V gene data show CDR1 as SEHNR and CDR2 as FQNEAQ (reference sequence). CDR3 length: 14 amino acids. The CDR3 DNA follows: TGTGCCAGCAGCTCGAGGCAAAGGGACGAAAAACTGTTTTTT. Translating it yields CASSSRQRDEKLFF.

This clonotype has more than one count but fewer than ten. This sequence joins TRBV5-1 and TRBJ2-5, with 13 bases fitting TRBD2. V lost 8 bases and J lost 9; bases outside the gene matches: 7. The CDR3 is made up of 13 amino acids. Germline CDR1 reads SGHRS; CDR2 reads YFSETQ. CDR3 protein: CASAPGTSGAQYF. CDR3 in DNA: TGCGCCAGTGCTCCGGGGACTAGCGGGGCCCAGTACTTC.

The genes are TRBV2 and TRBJ1-1; no reliable D call. Per the germline V gene, CDR1 is SNHLY and CDR2 is FYNNEI. The CDR3 runs 12 residues. V was cut by 7 bases and J by 7 bases, with 13 bases left in between. This CDR3 reads CASKAATVEAFF. In nucleotides, the CDR3 is TGTGCCAGCAAGGCAGCTACGGTTGAAGCTTTCTTT.

The CDR3 sequence: CASSEARGQKNIQYF. Here the CDR3 DNA reads TGTGCCAGCAGTGAAGCCCGGGGACAGAAAAACATTCAGTACTTC. The genes are TRBV6-1 and TRBJ2-4; TRBD1 aligns across 7 bases. V shed 0 bases and J 4 bases; nucleotides not matched to a gene: 3. Germline-derived CDR1 and CDR2 are MNHNS and SASEGT. The CDR3 length is 15 residues.

V gene TRBV12-3 or TRBV12-4 combines with J gene TRBJ2-5; 10 bases are a match to TRBD2. The trim removed 3 bases at V and 11 bases at J, leaving 9 bases unmatched. This CDR3 comprises 14 residues. The CDR3 region is CASSLDSGLAEQYF. CDR3 in DNA: TGTGCCAGCAGTTTGGACTCCGGACTAGCGGAGCAGTACTTC.

This clonotype was detected only a few times. This chain uses TRBV20-1 with TRBJ2-1, with D perhaps TRBD1 (7 bases). Germline lookup yields CDR1 DFQATT and CDR2 SNEGSKA (reference sequence). The V and J ends lost 3 bases and 9 bases respectively, with 12 bases between them. The CDR3 sequence is 12 residues long. CDR3 loop: CSARRQGGEQFF. CDR3 DNA sequence: TGCAGTGCTAGGCGCCAGGGGGGTGAGCAGTTCTTC.

The gene calls are TRBV5-4 and TRBJ1-4; 7 bases are shared with TRBD1. The CDR3 is made up of 16 amino acids. The germline V gene has CDR1 SGHNT and CDR2 YYREEE (reference sequence). V trimming: 0 bases; J trimming: 4 bases; junction bases outside the gene matches: 6. CDR3 region: CASSLAAGGNNEKLFF. DNA of the CDR3: TGTGCCAGCAGCTTGGCCGCAGGGGGTAATAATGAAAAACTGTTTTTT. Combining the CDR3 with reference TRBV5-4 and TRBJ1-4 gives the whole variable domain ETGVTQSPTHLIKTRGQQVTLRCSSQSGHNTVSWYQQALGQGPQFIFQYYREEENGRGNFPPRFSGLQFPNYSSELNVNALELDDSALYLCASSLAAGGNNEKLFFGSGTQLSVL.